The 30 T cell receptor beta chains in this list originate from one sample, sequenced in a study of blood T cell repertoires in COVID-19 (dated by TCRdb to 2019 to 2021). Library preparation employed the immunoSEQ multiplex PCR assay. Imported from immuneACCESS, the table was reduced by TCRdb to in-frame sequences with V and J called. These copies leave out some clones; in studies compared against another copy, an unresolved V gene accounts for under half, and the cause of the remainder is not known. The sample table holds 65,000 to 75,000 clones, of which about 90% were seen once. The top ten clones comprise roughly 4.4% of the sample. Sequencing was carried out using peripheral blood. Source of these receptors: a man aged 45 to 65 with active COVID-19.

The rearrangement links TRBV24-1 to TRBJ1-6; no reliable D call. Germline CDR1 is KGHDR and CDR2 is SFDVKD. V dropped 3 bases and J dropped 7 bases, with 12 bases sitting between them. CDR3 length equals 15 residues. The CDR3 loop is CATSDGLSWNSPLHF. Here the CDR3 DNA reads TGTGCCACCAGTGATGGACTTTCGTGGAATTCACCCCTCCACTTT.

This sequence joins TRBV7-8 and TRBJ2-7; 7 nucleotides line up with TRBD2. With V trimmed by 0 bases and J by 7 bases, 9 bases remained unmatched. CDR1 and CDR2 (germline): SGHVS, FQNEAQ. This CDR3 region has 15 residues. The CDR3: CASSLAGGRAGEQYF. DNA for the CDR3: TGTGCCAGCAGCTTAGCAGGTGGGAGGGCAGGGGAGCAGTACTTC.

The gene calls are TRBV24-1 and TRBJ2-1; perhaps TRBD2 as D (6 bases). CDR3 length equals 15 residues. Trimming removed 6 bases from V and 8 bases from J, with 19 bases in between. CDR1 and CDR2 (germline): KGHDR, SFDVKD. The chain's CDR3 is CATSSRDWPWYEQFF. DNA for the CDR3: TGTGCCACCAGTTCCCGGGACTGGCCTTGGTATGAGCAGTTCTTC.

This clone is a singleton in its sample. The rearrangement links TRBV19 to TRBJ1-1, with D tentatively TRBD1 (6 bases). V lost 3 bases and J 6 bases, leaving 11 bases between the germline ends. The CDR3 extends over 13 amino acids. CDR1 and CDR2 from the germline V gene are LNHDA and SQIVND (reference sequence). The CDR3 sequence: CASSMTAGAEAFF. Here the CDR3 DNA reads TGTGCCAGTAGTATGACGGCAGGGGCTGAAGCTTTCTTT.

The chain is built from TRBV6-1 and TRBJ2-7; possible D gene TRBD1, 6 bases. The CDR3 loop spans 13 amino acids. In germline, CDR1 is MNHNS, CDR2 SASEGT. V was trimmed by 3 bases and J by 4 bases, leaving 10 bases between them. The CDR3 DNA follows: TGTGCCAGCAGTGAGTGGACAGAATACGAGCAGTACTTC. As protein: CASSEWTEYEQYF.

The rearrangement joins TRBV2 to TRBJ1-6, with 7 nucleotides matching TRBD1. Germline lookup yields CDR1 SNHLY and CDR2 FYNNEI. The CDR3 is 17 residues long. The V gene end was trimmed by 7 bases and the J gene end by 0 bases; junction bases not matched to a gene: 9. The CDR3 DNA is TGTGCCAGCATCCGGGACAGAACCATCTCCTATAATTCACCCCTCCACTTT. Its protein is CASIRDRTISYNSPLHF.

V and J are TRBV3-1 (or the pseudogene TRBV3-2) and TRBJ2-6; D not certain. There are 11 residues in the CDR3. Trimming shortened V by 7 bases and J by 7 bases, and 5 bases separated the two germline ends. CDR1 and CDR2 (germline): LGHDT, YNNKEL (reference sequence). The CDR3 here is CASTGANVLTF. DNA of the CDR3: TGTGCCAGCACCGGTGCCAACGTCCTGACTTTC.

V is TRBV10-3 and J is TRBJ2-6; 7 positions match TRBD1. The junction had 9 bases not matched to a gene; V was cut back by 7 bases and J by 0 bases. The CDR3 contains 17 residues. Per germline, CDR1 ENHRY and CDR2 SYGVKD. This CDR3 reads CAIKPDRPPSGANVLTF. The CDR3 DNA follows: TGTGCCATCAAACCGGACAGGCCGCCCTCTGGGGCCAACGTCCTGACTTTC.

The chain carries TRBV19 and TRBJ1-5, with 7 bases lining up with TRBD1. The CDR3 is 15 amino acids. V gave up 6 bases and J gave up 5 bases; unmatched junction bases: 10. CDR1 is LNHDA and CDR2 is SQIVND in the germline V gene (reference sequence). CDR3 nucleotide sequence: TGTGCCAGTAGCCTGAGACAGGGAAAAGATCAGCCCCAGCATTTT. It translates to CASSLRQGKDQPQHF.

In its sample, this clone was seen once. The rearrangement uses TRBV29-1 and TRBJ2-1, with D tentatively TRBD1 (6 bases). Trimming left V 4 bases short and J 6 bases short, with 16 bases between. From germline, CDR1 is SQVTM and CDR2 ANQGSEA. The CDR3 length is 14 residues. CDR3 DNA: TGCAGCGTTGGTGCAGGGGCTACGGGCAATGAGCAGTTCTTC. It codes for CSVGAGATGNEQFF.

This clone was detected once. J is TRBJ2-7 and V is TRBV2; D unresolved. Germline lookup yields CDR1 SNHLY and CDR2 FYNNEI. V was trimmed by 2 bases and J by 6 bases, leaving 5 bases between them. This CDR3 comprises 11 residues. As DNA, the CDR3 is TGTGCCAGCAGTGAATTCCGCGAGCAGTACTTC. Its protein is CASSEFREQYF.

The chain uses TRBV7-9 and TRBJ1-1, with no clear D. The CDR3 extends over 13 amino acids. V lost 4 bases to trimming and J lost 2 bases, with 8 bases between them. CDR1 is SEHNR, CDR2 FQNEAQ, per germline (reference sequence). The CDR3 region has the DNA TGTGCCAGCAGCTACACATCAAACACTGAAGCTTTCTTT. It specifies CASSYTSNTEAFF.

The CDR3 DNA sequence: TGTGCCACCAGCAGAGAGGACAGGGGGCAAGAGACCCAGTACTTC. It is translated as CATSREDRGQETQYF. The chain recombines TRBV15 with TRBJ2-5; TRBD1 matches 10 bases. Trimming took 0 bases from V and 2 from J; bases not matched to a gene: 0. CDR3 length: 15 residues. Germline V gene sequence: CDR1 LNHNV, CDR2 YYDKDF (reference sequence).

The CDR3 protein is CASSFSPGLAGVYEQFF. CDR3 coding DNA: TGTGCCAGCAGTTTTTCCCCGGGACTAGCGGGAGTCTATGAGCAGTTCTTC. The J gene is TRBJ2-1, the V gene TRBV27; the match to TRBD2 covers 14 bases. V was clipped by 3 bases and J by 8 bases; unmatched bases: 9. Germline V lookup: CDR1 MNHEY, CDR2 SMNVEV (reference sequence). The CDR3 length is 17 residues.

The rearrangement links TRBV10-2 to TRBJ1-5, with D perhaps matching TRBD1 (6 bases). This CDR3 is 15 amino acids long. Per germline, CDR1 WSHSY and CDR2 SAAADI. V was cut by 5 bases and J by 0 bases, with 11 bases left in between. The CDR3 here is CASSSHRDSNQPQHF. In DNA form, the CDR3 reads TGCGCCAGCAGTTCCCACAGGGATAGCAATCAGCCCCAGCATTTT.

The rearrangement links TRBV4-2 to TRBJ2-2, with 8 bases matching TRBD1. CDR1 and CDR2 (germline): LGHNA, YNFKEQ. The CDR3 consists of 18 residues. V shed 0 bases and J 2 bases; nucleotides not matched to a gene: 8. CDR3: CASSQDLVGQGNTGELFF. CDR3 in DNA: TGTGCCAGCAGCCAAGATCTTGTAGGACAGGGAAACACCGGGGAGCTGTTTTTT.

This chain links TRBV20-1 with TRBJ2-4; D gene unclear. Germline V gene data show CDR1 as DFQATT and CDR2 as SNEGSKA (reference sequence). The CDR3 sequence is 11 residues long. With 3 bases removed from V and 6 bases from J, the gap between germline ends came to 6 bases. The CDR3 reads CSASERNIQYF. In DNA, the CDR3 is TGCAGTGCTAGTGAGCGAAACATTCAGTACTTC.

The chain recombines TRBV4-3 with TRBJ1-2, with 8 nucleotides matching TRBD1. Germline trimming cut 0 bases from V and 5 bases from J; bases unmatched to any gene: 8. The V gene's germline CDR1 is LGHNA and CDR2 YSLEER. The CDR3 consists of 16 residues. CDR3 loop: CASSQDGAGGWYGYTF. The DNA of the CDR3 is TGCGCCAGCAGCCAAGATGGGGCAGGGGGCTGGTATGGCTACACCTTC.

The chain combines TRBV4-2 with TRBJ1-1, with TRBD1 identical over 8 bases. V trimming: 0 bases; J trimming: 3 bases; junction bases outside the gene matches: 6. CDR3 length: 16 amino acids. Germline loops: CDR1 LGHNA, CDR2 YNFKEQ. The CDR3 DNA sequence: TGTGCCAGCAGCCAAGACAGGGGGCGCGGGGACACTGAAGCTTTCTTT. Amino acid sequence: CASSQDRGRGDTEAFF.

This clone occurred a few times. V gene TRBV5-4 combines with J gene TRBJ2-7; TRBD2 matches 14 bases. Germline assignment: CDR1 SGHNT and CDR2 YYREEE (reference sequence). V trimming: 4 bases; J trimming: 0 bases; junction bases outside the gene matches: 3. The CDR3 covers 16 residues. Here the CDR3 reads CASSRGLAGDSYEQYF. The DNA for the CDR3 is TGTGCCAGCAGCCGGGGACTAGCGGGAGACTCCTACGAGCAGTACTTC. Together with reference TRBV5-4 and TRBJ2-7, the CDR3 gives the full variable domain: ETGVTQSPTHLIKTRGQQVTLRCSSQSGHNTVSWYQQALGQGPQFIFQYYREEENGRGNFPPRFSGLQFPNYSSELNVNALELDDSALYLCASSRGLAGDSYEQYFGPGTRLTVT.

The V call is TRBV5-6, the J call TRBJ2-7; TRBD1 matches 7 bases. This CDR3 spans 12 amino acids. Germline V gene data show CDR1 as SGHDT and CDR2 as YYEEEE. V was clipped by 3 bases and J by 5 bases; unmatched bases: 2. The CDR3 bases are TGTGCCAGCAGCTGGGACAGCGACGAGCAGTACTTC. It translates to CASSWDSDEQYF.

The chain carries TRBV10-3 and TRBJ2-7, with D possibly being TRBD2 (6 bases). The V gene lost 5 bases and the J gene lost 0 bases, with 11 bases spanning the gap. This CDR3 has 14 residues. Germline V gives CDR1 ENHRY, CDR2 SYGVKD. The chain's CDR3 is CAISRDGSSYEQYF. CDR3 sequence (DNA): TGTGCCATCAGTAGAGACGGGAGCTCCTACGAGCAGTACTTC.

This chain uses TRBV5-6 with TRBJ2-1, with 9 bases fitting TRBD2. The CDR3 contains 15 residues. Germline lookup yields CDR1 SGHDT and CDR2 YYEEEE. V trimming: 0 bases; J trimming: 10 bases; junction bases outside the gene matches: 8. CDR3 sequence (DNA): TGTGCCAGCAGCTTGGATGCGGGACTAGCCATCGAGCAGTTCTTC. Protein sequence: CASSLDAGLAIEQFF.

The CDR3 here is CASSLAPSGGLETQYF. DNA for the CDR3: TGTGCCAGCAGCTTGGCCCCTAGCGGGGGGCTGGAGACCCAGTACTTC. The chain recombines TRBV5-4 with TRBJ2-5; 11 nucleotides line up with TRBD2. CDR1 and CDR2 from the germline V gene are SGHNT and YYREEE (reference sequence). V was pared by 0 bases and J by 5 bases, with 6 bases of the junction left unmatched. The CDR3 loop spans 16 amino acids.

This clone was seen a single time. This chain uses TRBV3-1 (or the pseudogene TRBV3-2) with TRBJ1-4, with 12 bases lining up with TRBD1. The V segment lost 7 bases and the J segment 7 bases; nucleotides outside the gene matches: 10. Per germline, CDR1 LGHDT and CDR2 YNNKEL (reference sequence). This CDR3 contains 16 residues. The CDR3 protein is CASTHSPGQGAEKLFF. The CDR3 DNA is TGTGCCAGCACCCACAGTCCGGGACAGGGGGCTGAAAAACTGTTTTTT.

This clone was counted once. The V and J genes are TRBV19 and TRBJ1-2; weak D call: TRBD1 (6 bases). CDR3 length equals 16 residues. Between the trimmed V and J ends, which lost 8 bases and 4 bases, there was a span of 23 bases. Germline V gives CDR1 LNHDA, CDR2 SQIVND (reference sequence). The CDR3 DNA reads as TGTGCCAGTTCAAACAGGGAACAGCGAATGATCTATGGCTACACCTTC. This gives the protein CASSNREQRMIYGYTF.

About this clone itself: One end of the junction fails to match germline, which may point to a read error. This chain links TRBV7-7 with TRBJ2-3, with TRBD1 as a possible D gene (5 bases). The CDR3 sequence is 13 residues long. Germline V gene lookup returns CDR1 SSHAT and CDR2 FNYEAQ (reference sequence). This CDR3 reads CASSSPGTDTQYF. CDR3 nucleotide sequence: TGTGCTAGCAGCTCACCAGGGACAGATACGCAGTATTTT.

The V gene is TRBV4-2, the J gene TRBJ2-2, with D possibly TRBD2 on 6 matching bases. Germline CDR1 LGHNA, CDR2 YNFKEQ. Trimming cost V 1 base and J 6 bases, with 9 bases left between them. The CDR3 has 14 residues. This chain's CDR3 is CASSQAGEPGELFF. CDR3 DNA sequence: TGTGCCAGCAGCCAAGCGGGAGAGCCCGGGGAGCTGTTTTTT.

The CDR3 reads CASSVTGTGDSPLHF. In nucleotides, the CDR3 is TGTGCCAGCAGCGTCACCGGGACAGGGGATTCACCCCTCCACTTT. The chain uses TRBV7-2 and TRBJ1-6; 10 bases fit TRBD1. V shed 5 bases and J 8 bases; nucleotides not matched to a gene: 6. The CDR3 extends over 15 amino acids. The V gene's germline CDR1 is SGHTA and CDR2 FQGNSA.

This sequence joins TRBV7-8 and TRBJ1-6, with TRBD1 matching over 7 bases. Trimming took 3 bases from V and 6 from J; bases not matched to a gene: 5. Germline V lookup: CDR1 SGHVS, CDR2 FQNEAQ. The CDR3 length is 15 residues. DNA of the CDR3: TGTGCCAGCAGCTTGGGACAGCTTATTAATTCACCCCTCCACTTT. Protein product: CASSLGQLINSPLHF.